This T cell receptor (beta chain) comes out of a study of graft-versus-host responses after intestinal transplantation. The CDR3 consists of 15 residues. The junction had 7 bases not matched to a gene; V was cut back by 4 bases and J by 2 bases. CDR1 and CDR2 (germline): LNHDA, SQIVND (reference sequence). For this clone: The antigen is unknown.

Study-wide results and caveats: The recipient marrow held GvH clones, and some of them showed up first in ileum or blood.

Method: immunoSEQ multiplex PCR; TCRdb's copy keeps in-frame clones and lacks some. The sample lists more than 9,500 clones, over 90% occurring once. The J gene is TRBJ1-2, the V gene TRBV19; 7 positions agree with TRBD1. The input for sequencing was PBMCs, taken about 110 days after intestinal transplant. This TCR derives from a human patient who received an intestinal transplant, so some T cells may come from the graft donor. Written as DNA, the CDR3 is TGTGCCAGTAGTAAGTGGGACAGCAAAAACTATGGCTACACCTTC. Its translation is CASSKWDSKNYGYTF.